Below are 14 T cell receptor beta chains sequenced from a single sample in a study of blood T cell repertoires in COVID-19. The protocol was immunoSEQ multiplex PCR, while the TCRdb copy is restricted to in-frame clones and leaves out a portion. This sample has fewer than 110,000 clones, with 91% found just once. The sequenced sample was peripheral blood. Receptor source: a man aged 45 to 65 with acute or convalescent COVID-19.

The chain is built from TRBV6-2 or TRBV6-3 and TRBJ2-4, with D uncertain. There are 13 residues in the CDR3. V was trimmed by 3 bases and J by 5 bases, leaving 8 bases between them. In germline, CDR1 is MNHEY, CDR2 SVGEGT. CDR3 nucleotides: TGTGCCAGCAGTTATCTACAGCAAAACATTCAGTACTTC. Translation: CASSYLQQNIQYF.

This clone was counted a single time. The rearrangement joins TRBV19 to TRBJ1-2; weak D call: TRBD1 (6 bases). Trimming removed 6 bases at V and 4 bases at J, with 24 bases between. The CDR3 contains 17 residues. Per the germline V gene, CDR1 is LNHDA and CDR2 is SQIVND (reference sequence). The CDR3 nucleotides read TGTGCCAGTAGAACTACTCCACAGGGACCTTACTCCTATGGCTACACCTTC. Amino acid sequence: CASRTTPQGPYSYGYTF.

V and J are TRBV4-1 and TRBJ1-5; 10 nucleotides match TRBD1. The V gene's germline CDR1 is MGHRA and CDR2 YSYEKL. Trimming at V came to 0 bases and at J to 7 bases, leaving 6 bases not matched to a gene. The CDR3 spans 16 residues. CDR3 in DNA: TGCGCCAGCAGCCAAGATGGGGACAGGGGCTGGCAGCCCCAGCATTTT. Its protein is CASSQDGDRGWQPQHF.

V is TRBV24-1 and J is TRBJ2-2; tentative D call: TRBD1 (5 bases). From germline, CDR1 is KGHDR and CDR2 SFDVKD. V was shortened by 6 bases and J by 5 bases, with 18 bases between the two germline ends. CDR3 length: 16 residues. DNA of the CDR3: TGTGCCACCAGTACTTGGGGAAGGGGAAGGACCGGGGAGCTGTTTTTT. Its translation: CATSTWGRGRTGELFF.

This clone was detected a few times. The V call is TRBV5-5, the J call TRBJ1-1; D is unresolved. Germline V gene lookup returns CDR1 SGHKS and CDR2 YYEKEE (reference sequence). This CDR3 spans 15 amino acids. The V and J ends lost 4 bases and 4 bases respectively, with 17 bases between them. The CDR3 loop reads CASSATTAEGTEAFF. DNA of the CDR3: TGTGCCAGCAGCGCTACTACAGCGGAGGGCACTGAAGCTTTCTTT. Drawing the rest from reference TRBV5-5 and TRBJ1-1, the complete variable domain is DAGVTQSPTHLIKTRGQQVTLRCSPISGHKSVSWYQQVLGQGPQFIFQYYEKEERGRGNFPDRFSARQFPNYSSELNVNALLLGDSALYLCASSATTAEGTEAFFGQGTRLTVV.

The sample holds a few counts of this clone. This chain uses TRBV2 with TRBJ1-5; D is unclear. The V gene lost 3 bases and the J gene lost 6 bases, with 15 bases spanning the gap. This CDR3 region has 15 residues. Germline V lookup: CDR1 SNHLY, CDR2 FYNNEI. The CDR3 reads CASSEPFTVGQPQHF. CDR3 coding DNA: TGTGCCAGCAGTGAGCCCTTTACGGTCGGTCAGCCCCAGCATTTT.

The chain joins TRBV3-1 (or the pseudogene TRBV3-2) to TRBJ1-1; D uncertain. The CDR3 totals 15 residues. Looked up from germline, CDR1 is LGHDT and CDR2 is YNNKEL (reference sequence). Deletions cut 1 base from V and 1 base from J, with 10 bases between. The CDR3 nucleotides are TGTGCCAGCAGCCAAGGAATGTCTAGGAACACTGAAGCTTTCTTT. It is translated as CASSQGMSRNTEAFF.

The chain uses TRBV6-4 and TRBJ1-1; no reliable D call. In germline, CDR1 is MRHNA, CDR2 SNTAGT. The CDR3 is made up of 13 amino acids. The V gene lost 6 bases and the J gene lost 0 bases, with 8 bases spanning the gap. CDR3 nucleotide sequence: TGTGCCAGCAGGAGGGCTATGAACACTGAAGCTTTCTTT. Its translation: CASRRAMNTEAFF.

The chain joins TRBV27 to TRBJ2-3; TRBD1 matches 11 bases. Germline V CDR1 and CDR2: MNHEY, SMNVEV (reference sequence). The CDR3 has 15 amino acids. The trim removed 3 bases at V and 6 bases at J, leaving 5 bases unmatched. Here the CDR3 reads CASSLRDRGGDTQYF. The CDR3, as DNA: TGTGCCAGCAGTTTGAGGGACAGGGGGGGGGATACGCAGTATTTT.

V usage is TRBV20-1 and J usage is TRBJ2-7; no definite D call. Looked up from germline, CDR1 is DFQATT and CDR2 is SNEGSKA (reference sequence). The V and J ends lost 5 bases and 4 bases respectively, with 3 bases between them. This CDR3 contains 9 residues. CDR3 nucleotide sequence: TGCAGTGCTTCGTACGAGCAGTACTTC. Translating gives CSASYEQYF.

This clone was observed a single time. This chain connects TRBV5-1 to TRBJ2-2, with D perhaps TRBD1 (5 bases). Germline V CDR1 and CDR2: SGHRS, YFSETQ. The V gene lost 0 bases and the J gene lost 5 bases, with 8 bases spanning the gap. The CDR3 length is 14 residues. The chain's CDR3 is CASSLAAGTGELFF. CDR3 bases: TGCGCCAGCAGCTTGGCCGCAGGGACCGGGGAGCTGTTTTTT.

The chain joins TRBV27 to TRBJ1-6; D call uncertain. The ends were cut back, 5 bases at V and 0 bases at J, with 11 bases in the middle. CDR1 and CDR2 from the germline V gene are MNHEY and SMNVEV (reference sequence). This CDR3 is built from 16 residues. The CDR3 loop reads CASSPWESSYNSPLHF. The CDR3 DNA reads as TGTGCCAGCAGTCCCTGGGAGAGCTCCTATAATTCACCCCTCCACTTT.

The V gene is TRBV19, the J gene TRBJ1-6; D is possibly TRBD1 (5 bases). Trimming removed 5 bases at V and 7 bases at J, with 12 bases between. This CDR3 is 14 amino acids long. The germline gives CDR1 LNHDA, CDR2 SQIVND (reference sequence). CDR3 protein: CASSFQGRNSPLHF. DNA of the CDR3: TGTGCCAGTAGTTTTCAGGGAAGGAATTCACCCCTCCACTTT.

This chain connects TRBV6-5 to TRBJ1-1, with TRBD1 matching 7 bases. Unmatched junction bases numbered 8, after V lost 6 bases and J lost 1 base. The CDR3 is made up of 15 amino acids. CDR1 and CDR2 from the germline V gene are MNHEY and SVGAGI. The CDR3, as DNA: TGTGCCAGCAGAACTGGACAGGAGGGGAACACTGAAGCTTTCTTT. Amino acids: CASRTGQEGNTEAFF.